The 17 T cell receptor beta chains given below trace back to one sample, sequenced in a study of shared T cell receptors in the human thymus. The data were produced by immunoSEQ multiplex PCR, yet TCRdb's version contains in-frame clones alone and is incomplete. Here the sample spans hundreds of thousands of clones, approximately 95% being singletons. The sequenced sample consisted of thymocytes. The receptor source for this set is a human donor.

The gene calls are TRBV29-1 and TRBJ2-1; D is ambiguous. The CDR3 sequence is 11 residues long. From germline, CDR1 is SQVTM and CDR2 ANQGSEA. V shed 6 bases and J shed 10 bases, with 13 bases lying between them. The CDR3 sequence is CSVILRREQFF. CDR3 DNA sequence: TGCAGCGTCATCCTCCGGCGGGAGCAGTTCTTC.

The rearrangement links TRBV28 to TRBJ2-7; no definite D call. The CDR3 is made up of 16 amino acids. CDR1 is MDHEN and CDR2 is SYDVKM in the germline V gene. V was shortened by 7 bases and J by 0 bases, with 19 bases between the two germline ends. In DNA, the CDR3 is TGTGCCAGCACCTCCCGCGAGCCTATAAGCTCCTACGAGCAGTACTTC. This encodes CASTSREPISSYEQYF.

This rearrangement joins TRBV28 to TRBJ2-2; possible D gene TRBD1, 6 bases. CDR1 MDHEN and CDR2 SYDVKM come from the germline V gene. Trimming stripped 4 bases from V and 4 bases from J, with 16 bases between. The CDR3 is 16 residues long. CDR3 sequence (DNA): TGTGCCAGCAGTTACCCCAAGACAGGAGGCACCGGGGAGCTGTTTTTT. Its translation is CASSYPKTGGTGELFF.

The CDR3 DNA sequence: TGTGCCAGCAGCTTCGAAAGTCAAGAGACCCAGTACTTC. Translated: CASSFESQETQYF. The J gene is TRBJ2-5, the V gene TRBV7-8; D gene unclear. This CDR3 has 13 residues. Germline V gene sequence: CDR1 SGHVS, CDR2 FQNEAQ. V was cut by 3 bases and J by 2 bases, with 7 bases left in between.

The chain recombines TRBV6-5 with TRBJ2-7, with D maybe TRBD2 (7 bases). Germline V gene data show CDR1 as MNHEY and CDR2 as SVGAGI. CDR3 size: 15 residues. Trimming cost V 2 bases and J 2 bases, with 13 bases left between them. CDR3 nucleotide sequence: TGTGCCAGCAGTTACCTGGAGGGGGGGGCCTACGAGCAGTACTTC. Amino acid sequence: CASSYLEGGAYEQYF.

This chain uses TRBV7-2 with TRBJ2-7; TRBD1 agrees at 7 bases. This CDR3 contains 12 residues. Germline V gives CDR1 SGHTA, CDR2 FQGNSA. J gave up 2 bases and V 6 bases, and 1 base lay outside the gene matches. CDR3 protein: CASRDRPYEQYF. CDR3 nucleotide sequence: TGTGCCAGCAGGGACAGGCCCTACGAGCAGTACTTC.

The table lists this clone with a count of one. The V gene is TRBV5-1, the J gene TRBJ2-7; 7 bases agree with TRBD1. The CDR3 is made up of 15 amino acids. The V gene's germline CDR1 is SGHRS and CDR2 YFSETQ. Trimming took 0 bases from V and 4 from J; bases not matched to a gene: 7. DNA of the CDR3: TGCGCCAGCAGCTTGGAAGTGACAGGGATTTACGAGCAGTACTTC. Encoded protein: CASSLEVTGIYEQYF.

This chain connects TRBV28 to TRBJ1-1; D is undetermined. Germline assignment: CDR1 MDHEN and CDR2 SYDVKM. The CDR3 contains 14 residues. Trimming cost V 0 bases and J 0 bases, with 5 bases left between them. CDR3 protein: CASSLWQLNTEAFF. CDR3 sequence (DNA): TGTGCCAGCAGTTTATGGCAGCTGAACACTGAAGCTTTCTTT.

CDR3 DNA sequence: TGTGCCAGCAGCGTAGAAGTTAAGACAGGTGGGGCCACTGAAGCTTTCTTT. This codes for CASSVEVKTGGATEAFF. V gene TRBV9 combines with J gene TRBJ1-1; possibly TRBD1 for D (6 bases). This CDR3 spans 17 amino acids. Per the germline V gene, CDR1 is SGDLS and CDR2 is YYNGEE. V lost 0 bases, J lost 4 bases, and 19 bases lay in between.

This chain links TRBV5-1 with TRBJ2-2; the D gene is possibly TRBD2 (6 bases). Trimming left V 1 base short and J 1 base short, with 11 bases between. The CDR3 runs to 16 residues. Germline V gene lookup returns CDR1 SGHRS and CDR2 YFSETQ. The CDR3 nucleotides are TGCGCCAGCAGCTTGTGGCGGGGCCAGAACACCGGGGAGCTGTTTTTT. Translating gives CASSLWRGQNTGELFF.

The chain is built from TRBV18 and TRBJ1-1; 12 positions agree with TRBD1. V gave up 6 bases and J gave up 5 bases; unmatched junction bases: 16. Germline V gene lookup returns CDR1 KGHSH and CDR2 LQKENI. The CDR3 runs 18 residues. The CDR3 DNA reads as TGTGCCAGCTCTCGGGAGCCGGGACAGGGGGCAATAGGTACTGAAGCTTTCTTT. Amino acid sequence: CASSREPGQGAIGTEAFF.

The CDR3: CASSSQGSGCTEAFF. The CDR3 region has the DNA TGTGCCAGCAGCTCACAGGGGAGTGGGTGCACTGAAGCTTTCTTT. The rearrangement uses TRBV5-6 and TRBJ1-1; TRBD1 matches at 7 bases. The CDR3 has 15 residues. The germline V gene has CDR1 SGHDT and CDR2 YYEEEE. V dropped 3 bases and J dropped 4; count of bases not matched to a gene: 9.

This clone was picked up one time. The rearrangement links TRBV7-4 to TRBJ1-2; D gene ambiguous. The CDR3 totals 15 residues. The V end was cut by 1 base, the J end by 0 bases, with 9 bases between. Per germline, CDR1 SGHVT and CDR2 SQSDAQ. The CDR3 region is CASSLGAVTNYGYTF. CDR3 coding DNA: TGTGCCAGCAGCTTAGGTGCTGTGACTAACTATGGCTACACCTTC.

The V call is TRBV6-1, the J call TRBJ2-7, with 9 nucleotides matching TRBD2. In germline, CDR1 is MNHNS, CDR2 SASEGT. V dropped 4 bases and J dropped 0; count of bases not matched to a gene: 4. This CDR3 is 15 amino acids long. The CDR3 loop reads CASSVLAGVSYEQYF. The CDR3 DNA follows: TGTGCCAGCAGTGTCTTAGCGGGAGTCTCCTACGAGCAGTACTTC.

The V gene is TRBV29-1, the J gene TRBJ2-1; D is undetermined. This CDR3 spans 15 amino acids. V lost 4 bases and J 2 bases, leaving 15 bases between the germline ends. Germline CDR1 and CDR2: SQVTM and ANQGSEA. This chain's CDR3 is CSVGARTVPYNEQFF. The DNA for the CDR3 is TGCAGCGTTGGGGCTAGAACTGTTCCCTACAATGAGCAGTTCTTC.

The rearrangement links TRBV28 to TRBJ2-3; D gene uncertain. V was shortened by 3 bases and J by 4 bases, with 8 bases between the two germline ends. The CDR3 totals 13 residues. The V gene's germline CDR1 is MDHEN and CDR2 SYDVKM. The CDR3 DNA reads TGTGCCAGCAGTTTGCCCAGCGCAGATACGCAGTATTTT. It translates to CASSLPSADTQYF.

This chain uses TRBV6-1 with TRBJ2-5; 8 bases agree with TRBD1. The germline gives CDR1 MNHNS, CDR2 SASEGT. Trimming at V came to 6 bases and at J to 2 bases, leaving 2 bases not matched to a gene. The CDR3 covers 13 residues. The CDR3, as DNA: TGTGCCAGCAGCAGACAGGGGCAAGAGACCCAGTACTTC. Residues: CASSRQGQETQYF.